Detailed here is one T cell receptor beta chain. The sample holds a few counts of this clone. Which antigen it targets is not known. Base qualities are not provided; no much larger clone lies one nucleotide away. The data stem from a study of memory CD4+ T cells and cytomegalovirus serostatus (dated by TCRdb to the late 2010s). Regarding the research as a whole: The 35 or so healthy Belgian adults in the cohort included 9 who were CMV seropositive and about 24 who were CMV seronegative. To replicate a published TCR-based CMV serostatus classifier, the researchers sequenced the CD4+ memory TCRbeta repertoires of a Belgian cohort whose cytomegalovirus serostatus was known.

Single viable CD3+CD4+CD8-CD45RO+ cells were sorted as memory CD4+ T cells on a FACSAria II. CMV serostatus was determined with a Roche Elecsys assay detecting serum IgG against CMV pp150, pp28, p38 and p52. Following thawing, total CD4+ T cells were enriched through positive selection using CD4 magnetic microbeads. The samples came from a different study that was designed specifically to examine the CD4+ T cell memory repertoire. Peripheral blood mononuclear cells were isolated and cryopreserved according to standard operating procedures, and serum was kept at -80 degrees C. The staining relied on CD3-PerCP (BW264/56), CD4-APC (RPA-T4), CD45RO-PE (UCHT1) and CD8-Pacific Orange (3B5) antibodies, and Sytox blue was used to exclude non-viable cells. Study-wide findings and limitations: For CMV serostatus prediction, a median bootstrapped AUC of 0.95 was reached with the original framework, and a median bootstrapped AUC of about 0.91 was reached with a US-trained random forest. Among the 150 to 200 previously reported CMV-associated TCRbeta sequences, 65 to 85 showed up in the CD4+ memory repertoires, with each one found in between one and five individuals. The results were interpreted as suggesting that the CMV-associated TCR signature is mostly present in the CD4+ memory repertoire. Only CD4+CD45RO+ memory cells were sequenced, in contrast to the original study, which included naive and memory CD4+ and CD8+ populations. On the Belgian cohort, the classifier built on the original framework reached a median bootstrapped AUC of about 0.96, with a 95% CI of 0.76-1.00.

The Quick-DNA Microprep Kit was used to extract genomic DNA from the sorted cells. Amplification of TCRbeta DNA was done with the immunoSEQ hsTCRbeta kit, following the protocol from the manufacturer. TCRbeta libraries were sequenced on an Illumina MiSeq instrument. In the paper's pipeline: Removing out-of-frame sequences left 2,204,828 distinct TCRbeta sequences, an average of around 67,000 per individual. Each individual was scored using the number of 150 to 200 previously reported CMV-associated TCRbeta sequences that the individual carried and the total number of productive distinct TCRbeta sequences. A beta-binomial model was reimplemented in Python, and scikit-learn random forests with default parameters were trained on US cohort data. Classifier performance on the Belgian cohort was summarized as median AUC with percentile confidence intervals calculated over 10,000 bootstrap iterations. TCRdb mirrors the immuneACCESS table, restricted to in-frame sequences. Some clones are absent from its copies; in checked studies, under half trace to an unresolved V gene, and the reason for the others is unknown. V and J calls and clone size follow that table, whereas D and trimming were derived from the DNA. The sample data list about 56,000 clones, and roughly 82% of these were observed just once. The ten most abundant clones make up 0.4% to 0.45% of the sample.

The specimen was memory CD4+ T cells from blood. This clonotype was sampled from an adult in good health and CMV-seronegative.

The CDR3 corresponds to CASSLRGDARNEQYF. The nucleotide sequence reads as follows: TGTGCCAGCAGCTTAAGAGGGGACGCGAGGAACGAGCAGTACTTC. The V and J segments used are TRBV7-9 and TRBJ2-7; the D gene is perhaps TRBD1 or TRBD2, each of them matching over 5 bases. A distance of 16 bases separates the germline ends of V and J, which lose 2 bases and 5 bases respectively. The CDR3 numbers 15 residues from cysteine through phenylalanine. Solely the CDR3 DNA is kept, with 45 bases framed from the first base. CDR1 is given as SEHNR and CDR2 as FQNEAQ, both from the germline V gene (reference sequence).